Here is one T cell receptor (beta chain) with its context. In Seattle, patients joined the study during active infection and were tracked longitudinally. This entry is derived from a study of blood T cell repertoires in COVID-19. On the study more broadly: From T cells, B-cell-depleted T cells, or PBMCs came the material, which was cDNA or gDNA.

The data were produced by immunoSEQ multiplex PCR, yet TCRdb's version contains in-frame clones alone and is incomplete. The sample gives about 170,000 clones, 84% of which show up once; around 2.9% is in the top ten. The TCR sequence derives from a woman over 75 with COVID-19, enrolled during active disease. Material: peripheral blood.

The CDR3, as DNA: TGTGCCAGCAGCTTAGGCAGACAGGGGAGGACTGAAGCTTTCTTT. Amino acids: CASSLGRQGRTEAFF. The rearrangement uses TRBV11-2 and TRBJ1-1, with 8 bases fitting TRBD1. Germline-derived CDR1 and CDR2 are SGHAT and FQNNGV. The CDR3 consists of 15 residues. Losses at the gene ends were 1 base for V and 5 bases for J; bases not matched to a gene: 6.